This T cell receptor (beta chain) was identified during a study of T cell responses to AZD1222 COVID-19 vaccine. Study at large: Both about-4-week and about-12-week second-dose recipients were combined. Overall study results and limits: Spike-specific TCRs gained breadth and depth after people received two AZD1222 doses. Repertoire sampling happened only post peak T cell response. The reported proportion of spike-specific TCRs targeting unmutated variant regions was nearly half.

Sequencing was performed with immunoSEQ multiplex PCR; in TCRdb, only in-frame clones are kept and a portion is missing. The table lists roughly 100,000 clones, approximately 88% of them singletons, with about 2.5% in the top ten. As regards this clone: Its cognate antigen is unknown.

The sequences come from peripheral blood, collected on day 0 of AZD1222 vaccination. The receptor comes from an adult in good health.

This chain's CDR3 is CASSLIPGSGEQFF. The DNA of the CDR3 is TGCGCCAGCAGCTTAATTCCCGGCTCGGGTGAGCAGTTCTTC. The gene calls are TRBV5-1 and TRBJ2-1; no firm D call. V was clipped by 2 bases and J by 9 bases, with 15 bases between them. There are 14 residues in the CDR3. The germline V gene has CDR1 SGHRS and CDR2 YFSETQ.